Presented here are 28 T cell receptor beta chains from one specimen sequenced in a study of T-cell reconstitution after alpha-beta-depleted transplantation in children. It was with unique molecular identifiers that the TCRbeta library was prepared. Using its own MiXCR run on the PCR reads, TCRdb lists one record per CDR3 protein. The data hold roughly 570,000 distinct CDR3 sequences, with roughly 27% observed a single time. Sequenced material: PBMCs, taken before TCRalphabeta/CD19-depleted stem cell transplant. These TCRs come from a boy younger than two with Wiskott-Aldrich syndrome, due to receive a stem cell transplant.

In its sample, this clonotype was seen a few times. The V gene is TRBV29-1, the J gene TRBJ1-4; D uncertain. This CDR3 has 13 amino acids. Germline V gene data show CDR1 as SQVTM and CDR2 as ANQGSEA. Trimming cost V 3 bases and J 7 bases, with 12 bases left between them. The CDR3 sequence is CSVESPYSEKLFF. The CDR3, as DNA: TGCAGCGTTGAGAGCCCATATTCTGAAAAACTGTTTTTT. Full variable domain (remainder filled in from reference TRBV29-1 and TRBJ1-4): SAVISQKPSRDICQRGTSLTIQCQVDSQVTMMFWYRQQPGQSLTLIATANQGSEATYESGFVIDKFPISRPNLTFSTLTVSNMSPEDSSIYLCSVESPYSEKLFFGSGTQLSVL.

This chain connects TRBV6-2 or TRBV6-3 to TRBJ2-1, with TRBD2 identical over 12 bases. J was trimmed by 7 bases and V by 0 bases; bases with no gene match: 7. Germline values: CDR1 MNHEY, CDR2 SVGEGT. The CDR3 contains 17 residues. The DNA for the CDR3 is TGTGCCAGCAGTTACTCCCCCCCGGGACTAGCGGGTAATGAGCAGTTCTTC. It translates to CASSYSPPGLAGNEQFF.

CDR3 protein: CASSHNRGKGVTGELFF. The CDR3 bases are TGTGCCAGCAGTCACAACAGGGGAAAAGGCGTCACCGGGGAGCTGTTTTTT. The rearrangement links TRBV12-3 or TRBV12-4 to TRBJ2-2; TRBD1 matches 7 bases. The CDR3 has 17 amino acids. J lost 4 bases, V lost 5 bases, and 13 bases had no gene match.

This clonotype was seen a few times. The chain employs TRBV19 and TRBJ2-1, with D uncertain. V was cut by 5 bases and J by 4 bases, with 9 bases left in between. CDR3 length equals 13 residues. The germline CDR1 and CDR2 sequences are LNHDA and SQIVND (reference sequence). The CDR3 DNA follows: TGTGCCAGTAGTGAGCGTTCTTACAATGAGCAGTTCTTC. Amino acid sequence: CASSERSYNEQFF. The full variable domain, in which reference TRBV19 and TRBJ2-1 provide the parts outside the CDR3, is DGGITQSPKYLFRKEGQNVTLSCEQNLNHDAMYWYRQDPGQGLRLIYYSQIVNDFQKGDIAEGYSVSREKKESFPLTVTSAQKNPTAFYLCASSERSYNEQFFGPGTRLTVL.

The chain couples TRBV29-1 to TRBJ2-4; D is undetermined. Germline V lookup: CDR1 SQVTM, CDR2 ANQGSEA. Trimming stripped 3 bases from V and 3 bases from J, with 9 bases between. The CDR3 length is 13 residues. The CDR3 loop is CSVEGRGKNIQYF. The CDR3 DNA sequence: TGCAGCGTTGAGGGCCGCGGCAAAAACATTCAGTACTTC.

The DNA of the CDR3 is TGTGCCAGCAGTTTCTCGGGACTAGCCCGTTCCGTTTCCCACAATGAGCAGTTCTTC. This sequence encodes CASSFSGLARSVSHNEQFF. V gene TRBV3-1 combines with J gene TRBJ2-1; 9 positions match TRBD2. The length of the CDR3 is 19 residues. V lost 6 bases and J lost 5; bases outside the gene matches: 20. CDR1 is LGHDT and CDR2 is YNNKEL in the germline V gene (reference sequence).

The rearrangement links TRBV11-2 to TRBJ1-4; D remains unclear. CDR1 is SGHAT and CDR2 is FQNNGV in the germline V gene. Between the trimmed V and J ends, which lost 2 bases and 7 bases, there was a span of 14 bases. This CDR3 region has 15 residues. In nucleotides, the CDR3 is TGTGCCAGCAGCTTACGGAGTGGGATAGGTGAAAAACTGTTTTTT. This codes for CASSLRSGIGEKLFF.

The chain combines TRBV11-2 with TRBJ1-5; TRBD1 matches at 7 bases. The CDR3 runs 13 residues. CDR1 is SGHAT and CDR2 is FQNNGV in the germline V gene. V shed 4 bases and J 7 bases; nucleotides not matched to a gene: 4. The CDR3 loop reads CASSWGQYQPQHF. The CDR3 nucleotides are TGTGCCAGCAGCTGGGGACAGTACCAGCCCCAGCATTTT.

This clonotype was detected a few times. CDR3 nucleotides: TGCGCCAGCAGACAAAGCGGACTAGCGGGATTTGCTGAGCAGTTCTTC. Amino acids: CASRQSGLAGFAEQFF. This sequence joins TRBV5-1 and TRBJ2-1; 12 bases line up with TRBD2. V lost 5 bases and J lost 9; bases outside the gene matches: 12. From germline, CDR1 is SGHRS and CDR2 YFSETQ. There are 16 residues in the CDR3. The whole variable domain, remainder taken from reference TRBV5-1 and TRBJ2-1, is KAGVTQTPRYLIKTRGQQVTLSCSPISGHRSVSWYQQTPGQGLQFLFEYFSETQRNKGNFPGRFSGRQFSNSRSEMNVSTLELGDSALYLCASRQSGLAGFAEQFFGPGTRLTVL.

The chain joins TRBV6-1 to TRBJ1-6; D may be TRBD1 (6 bases). The CDR3 loop spans 16 amino acids. Per the germline V gene, CDR1 is MNHNS and CDR2 is SASEGT. Trimming took 6 bases from V and 4 from J, leaving 16 bases between them. The CDR3, as DNA: TGTGCCAGCAGCCACGGGCAGGGGCGTTATAATTCACCCCTCCACTTT. Residues: CASSHGQGRYNSPLHF.

V and J are TRBV7-3 and TRBJ2-6, with D unclear. Germline values: CDR1 SGHTA, CDR2 FQGTGA. The CDR3 length is 14 residues. V gave up 5 bases and J gave up 0 bases, with 5 bases separating them. The CDR3 spells CASSRYSGANVLTF. CDR3 DNA sequence: TGTGCCAGCAGCCGTTACTCTGGGGCCAACGTCCTGACTTTC.

The chain joins TRBV27 to TRBJ2-1; 7 nucleotides line up with TRBD1. The CDR3 sequence is 13 residues long. The V and J ends lost 2 bases and 12 bases, in that order; junction bases with no gene match: 7. The germline CDR1 and CDR2 sequences are MNHEY and SMNVEV (reference sequence). The CDR3 nucleotides read TGTGCCAGCAGTTTACCTACAGGGGTACGGCAGTTCTTC. As protein: CASSLPTGVRQFF.

The J gene is TRBJ2-1, the V gene TRBV5-1; D tentatively fits TRBD1 or TRBD2 (6 bases each). The CDR3 runs 17 residues. The V end lost 0 bases, the J end lost 0 bases, and 13 bases lay between the germline ends. Germline V gives CDR1 SGHRS, CDR2 YFSETQ. For the CDR3, the DNA is TGCGCCAGCAGCTTGGGAGGGGGGCCGATCTCCTACAATGAGCAGTTCTTC. Residues: CASSLGGGPISYNEQFF.

This clonotype was seen a handful of times. The J gene is TRBJ2-7, the V gene TRBV4-1, with 10 bases lining up with TRBD2. Germline CDR1 MGHRA, CDR2 YSYEKL. V shed 3 bases, J shed 5 bases, and the junction held 16 bases outside the gene matches. This CDR3 has 18 residues. The CDR3 here is CASSHWPSGRKDHDEQYF. The CDR3 coding sequence is TGCGCCAGCAGCCATTGGCCTAGCGGGAGAAAGGATCACGACGAGCAGTACTTC.

This clonotype was observed a handful of times. The chain recombines TRBV5-1 with TRBJ2-3; 7 bases map to TRBD2. CDR1 is SGHRS and CDR2 is YFSETQ in the germline V gene. J gave up 5 bases and V 3 bases, and 6 bases lay outside the gene matches. The CDR3 extends over 14 amino acids. The CDR3 DNA sequence: TGCGCCAGCAGCTGGGGAGGGTACGGAGATACGCAGTATTTT. Protein sequence: CASSWGGYGDTQYF.

This clonotype was counted a few times. CDR3 sequence reads: CASSLNRVYQETQYF. Written as DNA, the CDR3 is TGTGCCAGCAGTCTAAACAGGGTGTACCAAGAGACCCAGTACTTC. The chain is built from TRBV12-3 or TRBV12-4 and TRBJ2-5, with D perhaps matching TRBD1 (6 bases). The CDR3 covers 15 residues. With 5 bases removed from V and 0 bases from J, the gap between germline ends came to 13 bases.

This clonotype was seen only a few times. This chain joins TRBV5-1 and TRBJ2-7; 11 nucleotides align to TRBD2. This CDR3 has 15 residues. Germline-derived CDR1 and CDR2 are SGHRS and YFSETQ. The V gene end was trimmed by 7 bases and the J gene end by 0 bases; junction bases not matched to a gene: 6. CDR3 DNA: TGCGCCAGCGGGATCCTAGCGGGAGGCTCCTACGAGCAGTACTTC. Encoded protein: CASGILAGGSYEQYF.

This clonotype was observed a handful of times. J is TRBJ1-5 and V is TRBV29-1; D uncertain. V was cut by 4 bases and J by 0 bases, with 4 bases left in between. Germline V CDR1 and CDR2: SQVTM, ANQGSEA. The CDR3 length is 12 residues. The CDR3 is CSVGSSNQPQHF. The CDR3 DNA reads as TGCAGCGTTGGGAGTAGCAATCAGCCCCAGCATTTT.

The V and J genes are TRBV20-1 and TRBJ2-1; perhaps TRBD2 as D (6 bases). There are 12 residues in the CDR3. V gave up 5 bases and J gave up 10 bases, with 15 bases separating them. In germline, CDR1 is DFQATT, CDR2 SNEGSKA (reference sequence). The CDR3 bases are TGCAGTGCTCTGGAGGGCCAGTGGGAGCAGTTCTTC. This gives the protein CSALEGQWEQFF.

This chain uses TRBV19 with TRBJ2-1; no clear D. This CDR3 has 15 amino acids. Trimming left V 8 bases short and J 5 bases short, with 19 bases between. The germline gives CDR1 LNHDA, CDR2 SQIVND (reference sequence). The DNA for the CDR3 is TGTGCCAGTCCGGGCAGGACCAAAAGGGACAATGAGCAGTTCTTC. Protein sequence: CASPGRTKRDNEQFF.

This rearrangement joins TRBV7-9 to TRBJ1-5, with D unclear. Per germline, CDR1 SEHNR and CDR2 FQNEAQ (reference sequence). V lost 5 bases and J lost 2, with 16 bases in between. The CDR3 spans 16 residues. CDR3: CASSPDGTVGNQPQHF. For the CDR3, the DNA is TGTGCCAGCAGCCCCGACGGCACGGTGGGCAATCAGCCCCAGCATTTT.

The chain joins TRBV18 to TRBJ2-7, with D tentatively TRBD1 (6 bases). The CDR3 is 14 residues long. V dropped 1 base and J dropped 2 bases, with 9 bases sitting between them. Germline CDR1 and CDR2: KGHSH and LQKENI. CDR3 protein: CASSPHEGAYEQYF. CDR3 sequence (DNA): TGTGCCAGCTCACCACACGAGGGGGCCTACGAGCAGTACTTC.

This clonotype showed up just a few times. This sequence joins TRBV4-2 and TRBJ2-3; 7 bases agree with TRBD2. The CDR3 is 14 residues long. CDR1 and CDR2 (germline): LGHNA, YNFKEQ. The V segment lost 7 bases and the J segment 2 bases; nucleotides outside the gene matches: 6. The CDR3, as DNA: TGTGCCAGCAATCCCGGGACTAACACAGATACGCAGTATTTT. It specifies CASNPGTNTDTQYF.

This chain links TRBV11-2 with TRBJ2-5; D unclear. Deletions cut 1 base from V and 5 bases from J, with 11 bases between. There are 14 residues in the CDR3. Germline CDR1 SGHAT, CDR2 FQNNGV. The CDR3 bases are TGTGCCAGCAGCTTAGGGTTCAGTTCCGAGACCCAGTACTTC. Its translation: CASSLGFSSETQYF.

CDR3 in amino acids: CSASVRDGDFYGYTF. CDR3 DNA: TGCAGTGCTAGCGTAAGAGACGGTGACTTCTATGGCTACACCTTC. The rearrangement uses TRBV20-1 and TRBJ1-2; no clear D gene. Trimming removed 3 bases from V and 4 bases from J, with 18 bases in between. Germline V lookup: CDR1 DFQATT, CDR2 SNEGSKA (reference sequence). This CDR3 is 15 amino acids long.

This clonotype was found a few times. The rearrangement joins TRBV5-1 to TRBJ2-7; D possibly corresponds to TRBD2 (6 bases). V shed 2 bases and J shed 5 bases, with 17 bases lying between them. The CDR3 is made up of 15 amino acids. Germline lookup yields CDR1 SGHRS and CDR2 YFSETQ. Here the CDR3 DNA reads TGCGCCAGCAGCTTACCCTCGGGAGTTACCCACGAGCAGTACTTC. Translated: CASSLPSGVTHEQYF.

V is TRBV15 and J is TRBJ2-1, with 12 bases fitting TRBD1. CDR3 length: 17 amino acids. J lost 7 bases, V lost 0 bases, and 7 bases had no gene match. The germline CDR1 and CDR2 sequences are LNHNV and YYDKDF (reference sequence). CDR3 nucleotide sequence: TGTGCCACCAGCAGAGATGTAGGGACAGGGGGCACGAATGAGCAGTTCTTC. Translating gives CATSRDVGTGGTNEQFF.

CDR3 amino acids: CASSESMPHAQFF. The CDR3 coding sequence is TGCGCCAGCAGTGAGTCGATGCCCCACGCGCAGTTCTTC. V usage is TRBV10-1 and J usage is TRBJ2-1; D ambiguous. Germline lookup yields CDR1 WNHNN and CDR2 SYGVQD (reference sequence). V was cut by 0 bases and J by 12 bases, with 12 bases left in between. This CDR3 contains 13 residues.